This entry describes one T cell receptor beta chain. Its antigen is still unknown. The germline V gene encodes CDR1 DFQATT and CDR2 SNEGSKA (reference sequence). The CDR3 runs 12 residues. V lost 5 bases and J lost 2, with 9 bases in between. This record belongs to a study of blood T cells in healthy people across ages. Study-wide context: Capture via template switching afforded approximately one barcoded beta molecule per two T cells.

Study outcomes and limitations: Unknown CMV status may confound age-related changes in expanded clones. Long-lived donors carried more naive CD4+ cells and greater diversity than aged donors.

Primed by a sample-barcoded 5' primer and a J-beta primer mix, a second PCR proceeded for 7 to 11 cycles. The authors tagged each cDNA molecule using a template-switch adaptor with 12 random nucleotides. TCRdb ran MiXCR on the 5' RACE reads and lists one entry per CDR3 protein. Among roughly 680,000 distinct CDR3 sequences listed, 20% to 25% were seen once. The sequenced material came from blood. This TCR came from a man in his sixties or seventies in good health. The chain recombines TRBV20-1 with TRBJ2-5, with TRBD2 as a possible D gene (6 bases). The CDR3 sequence: CSAGGAQETQYF. The DNA of the CDR3 is TGCAGTGCTGGAGGGGCACAAGAGACCCAGTACTTC.